This T cell receptor beta chain stems from a study of cytomegalovirus exposure and HLA in healthy donors. The study ran its PCR with 60 Vbeta and 13 Jbeta primers. Assay: immunoSEQ multiplex PCR; the TCRdb copy retains only in-frame clones and omits some. The repertoire holds about 120,000 clones, with over 65% as singletons. The receptor's source is a female donor in good health and CMV-seronegative. Material for sequencing was PBMCs.

The CDR3 coding sequence is TGTGCCAGCAGCGTAAGGGGACTTTTTTTGGAAGAGCAGTTCTTC. Protein product: CASSVRGLFLEEQFF. This chain links TRBV9 with TRBJ2-1, with D possibly being TRBD2 (6 bases). CDR1 is SGDLS and CDR2 is YYNGEE in the germline V gene. The CDR3 runs 15 residues. V was trimmed by 1 base and J by 10 bases, leaving 18 bases between them.